The clone carrying this T cell receptor beta chain has a single count. Original handling: Counts of nucleated cells, estimated from reference gene primer amplification, were obtained. Profiling relied on immunoSEQ multiplex PCR, and the TCRdb table lists in-frame clones only, not all of them. The D gene and trimming were derived from the DNA, and the V and J assignments and clone size from that table. The table includes about 76,000 clones, 70% to 90% detected once. The data were obtained in a study of blood T cell repertoires in COVID-19. Study in general: COVID-19 samples, acute and convalescent, were from the United States, Italy and Spain. In each case, the material was cDNA or gDNA derived from T cells, B-cell-depleted T cells, or PBMCs.

V was clipped by 2 bases and J by 2 bases; unmatched bases: 5. This CDR3 has 16 residues. Germline CDR1 SGHTA, CDR2 FQGTGA. V and J are TRBV7-3 and TRBJ2-3; TRBD2 agrees at 9 bases. Sequencing input: peripheral blood. The clonotype was recovered from a man between 60 and 70 years old with COVID-19, enrolled during active disease. This CDR3 reads CASSLEASGNTDTQYF. CDR3 bases: TGTGCCAGCAGCTTAGAAGCTAGCGGGAACACAGATACGCAGTATTTT. Full variable domain (rest looked up from reference TRBV7-3 and TRBJ2-3): GAGVSQTPSNKVTEKGKYVELRCDPISGHTALYWYRQSLGQGPEFLIYFQGTGAADDSGLPNDRFFAVRPEGSVSTLKIQRTERGDSAVYLCASSLEASGNTDTQYFGPGTRLTVL.